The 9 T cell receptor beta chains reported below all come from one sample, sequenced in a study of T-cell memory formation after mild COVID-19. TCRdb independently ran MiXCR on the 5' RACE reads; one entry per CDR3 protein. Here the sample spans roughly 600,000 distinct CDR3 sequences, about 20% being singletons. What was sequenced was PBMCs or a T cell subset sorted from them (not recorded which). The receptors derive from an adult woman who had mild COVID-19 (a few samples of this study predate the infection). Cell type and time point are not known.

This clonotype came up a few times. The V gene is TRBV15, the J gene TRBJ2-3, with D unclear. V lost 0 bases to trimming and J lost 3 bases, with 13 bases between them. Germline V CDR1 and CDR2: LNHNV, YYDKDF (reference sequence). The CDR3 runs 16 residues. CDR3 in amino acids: CATSRDMGFLTDTQYF. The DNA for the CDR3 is TGTGCCACCAGCAGAGATATGGGTTTTCTTACAGATACGCAGTATTTT.

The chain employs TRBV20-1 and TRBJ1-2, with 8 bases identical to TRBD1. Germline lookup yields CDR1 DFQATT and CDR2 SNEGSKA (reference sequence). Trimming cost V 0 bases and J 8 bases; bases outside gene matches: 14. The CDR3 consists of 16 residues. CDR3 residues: CSARDHHRTGGGGYTF. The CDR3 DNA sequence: TGCAGTGCTAGAGATCATCACCGAACAGGGGGGGGAGGCTACACCTTC.

CDR3 bases: TGTGCCAGCAGCCAAGCACCAGCGAACACTGAAGCTTTCTTT. Residues: CASSQAPANTEAFF. The chain is built from TRBV7-9 and TRBJ1-1, with no clear D. Per germline, CDR1 SEHNR and CDR2 FQNEAQ (reference sequence). Trimming pared 5 bases from V and 1 base from J, leaving 11 bases between. CDR3 length equals 14 residues. Together with reference TRBV7-9 and TRBJ1-1, the CDR3 gives the full variable domain: DTGVSQNPRHKITKRGQNVTFRCDPISEHNRLYWYRQTLGQGPEFLTYFQNEAQLEKSRLLSDRFSAERPKGSFSTLEIQRTEQGDSAMYLCASSQAPANTEAFFGQGTRLTVV.

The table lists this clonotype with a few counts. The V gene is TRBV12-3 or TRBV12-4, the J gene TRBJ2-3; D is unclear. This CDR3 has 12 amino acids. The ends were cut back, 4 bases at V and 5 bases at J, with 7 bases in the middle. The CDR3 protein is CASSYLRDTQYF. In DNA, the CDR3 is TGTGCCAGCAGTTATCTCAGAGATACGCAGTATTTT.

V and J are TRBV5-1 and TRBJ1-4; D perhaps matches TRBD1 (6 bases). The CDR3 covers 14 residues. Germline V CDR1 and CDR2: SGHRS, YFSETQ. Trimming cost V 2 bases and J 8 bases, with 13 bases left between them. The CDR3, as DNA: TGCGCCAGCAGCTTCGGACAGCCAAAGGAAAAACTGTTTTTT. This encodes CASSFGQPKEKLFF.

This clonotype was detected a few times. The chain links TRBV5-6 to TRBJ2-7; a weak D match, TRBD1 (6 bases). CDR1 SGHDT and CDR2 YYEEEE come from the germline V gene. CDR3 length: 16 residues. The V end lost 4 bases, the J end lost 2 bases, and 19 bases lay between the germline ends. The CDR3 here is CASSRLPTTGPYEQYF. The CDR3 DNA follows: TGTGCCAGCAGCCGCCTACCAACTACAGGGCCCTACGAGCAGTACTTC.

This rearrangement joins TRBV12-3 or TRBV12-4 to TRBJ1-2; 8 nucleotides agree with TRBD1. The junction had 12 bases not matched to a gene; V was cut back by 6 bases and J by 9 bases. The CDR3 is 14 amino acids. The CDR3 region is CASSWMGQDESYTF. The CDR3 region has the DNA TGTGCCAGCAGCTGGATGGGACAGGACGAAAGCTACACCTTC.

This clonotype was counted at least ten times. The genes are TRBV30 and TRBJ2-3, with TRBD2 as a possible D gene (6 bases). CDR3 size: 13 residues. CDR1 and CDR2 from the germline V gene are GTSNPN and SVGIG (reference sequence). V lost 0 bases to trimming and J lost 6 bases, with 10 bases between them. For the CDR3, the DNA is TGTGCCTGGAGTGTACGGGAGAGGGATACGCAGTATTTT. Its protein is CAWSVRERDTQYF.

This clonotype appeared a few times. The CDR3 nucleotides are TGTGCCAGAGGTTGGTGGACAGATACGCAGTATTTT. Protein product: CARGWWTDTQYF. The chain is built from TRBV6-5 and TRBJ2-3; D call uncertain. Germline CDR1 and CDR2: MNHEY and SVGAGI. The CDR3 is made up of 12 amino acids. The V end lost 9 bases, the J end lost 3 bases, and 10 bases lay between the germline ends.